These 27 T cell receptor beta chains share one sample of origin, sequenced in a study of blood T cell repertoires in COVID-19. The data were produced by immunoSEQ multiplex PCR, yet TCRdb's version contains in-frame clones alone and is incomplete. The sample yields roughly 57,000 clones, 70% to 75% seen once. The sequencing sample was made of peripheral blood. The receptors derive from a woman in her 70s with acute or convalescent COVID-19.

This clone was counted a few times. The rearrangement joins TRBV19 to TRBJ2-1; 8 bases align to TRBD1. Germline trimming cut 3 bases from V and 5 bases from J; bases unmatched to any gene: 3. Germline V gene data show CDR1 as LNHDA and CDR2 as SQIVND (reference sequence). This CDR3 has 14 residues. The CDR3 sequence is CASSMGTGNNEQFF. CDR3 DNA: TGTGCCAGTAGTATGGGGACAGGCAACAATGAGCAGTTCTTC.

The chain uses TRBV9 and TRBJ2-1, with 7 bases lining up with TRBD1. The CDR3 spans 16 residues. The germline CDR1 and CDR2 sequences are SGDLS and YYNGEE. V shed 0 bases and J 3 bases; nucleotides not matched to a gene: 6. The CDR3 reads CASSVGRGPLYNEQFF. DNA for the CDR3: TGTGCCAGCAGCGTAGGAAGGGGGCCGCTCTACAATGAGCAGTTCTTC.

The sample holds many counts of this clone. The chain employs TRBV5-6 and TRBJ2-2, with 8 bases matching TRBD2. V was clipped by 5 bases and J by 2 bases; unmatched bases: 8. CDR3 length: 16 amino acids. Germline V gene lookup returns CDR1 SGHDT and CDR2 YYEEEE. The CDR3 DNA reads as TGTGCCAGCAGGCTCAAAAGCGGGGGAAACACCGGGGAGCTGTTTTTT. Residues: CASRLKSGGNTGELFF.

The CDR3 DNA is TGTGCCTGGAGTCCCCGAGGTCGGGGGGTTGGGGAGCAGTACGTC. It is translated as CAWSPRGRGVGEQYV. The chain recombines TRBV30 with TRBJ2-7, with 7 positions matching TRBD2. Germline CDR1 GTSNPN, CDR2 SVGIG (reference sequence). CDR3 size: 15 residues. J was trimmed by 7 bases and V by 2 bases; bases with no gene match: 14.

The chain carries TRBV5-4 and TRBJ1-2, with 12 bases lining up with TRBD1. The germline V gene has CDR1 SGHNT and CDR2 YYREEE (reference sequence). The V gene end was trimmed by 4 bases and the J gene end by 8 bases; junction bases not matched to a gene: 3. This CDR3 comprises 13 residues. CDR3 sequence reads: CASSGGTGGGYTF. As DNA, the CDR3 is TGTGCCAGCAGCGGGGGGACAGGGGGCGGCTACACCTTC.

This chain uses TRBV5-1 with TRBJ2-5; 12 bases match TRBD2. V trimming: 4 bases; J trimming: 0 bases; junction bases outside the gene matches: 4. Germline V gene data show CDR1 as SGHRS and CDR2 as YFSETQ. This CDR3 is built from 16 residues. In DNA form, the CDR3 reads TGCGCCAGCAGCAGGGCTAGCGGGGGGGACCAAGAGACCCAGTACTTC. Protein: CASSRASGGDQETQYF.

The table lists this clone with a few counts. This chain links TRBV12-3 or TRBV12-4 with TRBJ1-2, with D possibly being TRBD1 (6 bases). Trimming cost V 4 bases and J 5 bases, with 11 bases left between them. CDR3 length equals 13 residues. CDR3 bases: TGTGCCAGCAGTTCACAGGGAAATTATGGCTACACCTTC. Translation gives CASSSQGNYGYTF.

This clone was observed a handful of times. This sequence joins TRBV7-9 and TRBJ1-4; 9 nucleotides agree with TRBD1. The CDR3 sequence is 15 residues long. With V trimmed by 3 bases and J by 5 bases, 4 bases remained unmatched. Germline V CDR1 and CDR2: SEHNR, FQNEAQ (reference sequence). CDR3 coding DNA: TGTGCCAGCAGCTTTTTGACAGGGGGAAATGAAAAACTGTTTTTT. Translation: CASSFLTGGNEKLFF.

CDR3 in DNA: TGCGCCAGCAGCCGGGAGGCCAAAAACATTCAGTACTTC. Translating it yields CASSREAKNIQYF. The rearrangement joins TRBV4-1 to TRBJ2-4; TRBD2 is a possible D gene (5 bases). The CDR3 extends over 13 amino acids. The V gene's germline CDR1 is MGHRA and CDR2 YSYEKL. V was shortened by 4 bases and J by 1 base, with 5 bases between the two germline ends.

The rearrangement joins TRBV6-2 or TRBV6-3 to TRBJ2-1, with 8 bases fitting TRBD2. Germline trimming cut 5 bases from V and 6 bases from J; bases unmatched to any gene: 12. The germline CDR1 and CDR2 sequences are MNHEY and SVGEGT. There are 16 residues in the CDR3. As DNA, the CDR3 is TGTGCCAGCAGTGCCTCGGGAGCGGGGGCGGGCAATGAGCAGTTCTTC. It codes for CASSASGAGAGNEQFF.

DNA of the CDR3: TGTGCCAGCAGCTTAGACAGGGCGGACACCATATATTTT. It translates to CASSLDRADTIYF. The chain joins TRBV7-9 to TRBJ1-3; possible D gene TRBD1, 6 bases. Trimming pared 1 base from V and 8 bases from J, leaving 9 bases between. CDR1 and CDR2 from the germline V gene are SEHNR and FQNEAQ (reference sequence). The CDR3 has 13 residues. The full variable domain, completed using reference TRBV7-9 and TRBJ1-3, is DTGVSQNPRHKITKRGQNVTFRCDPISEHNRLYWYRQTLGQGPEFLTYFQNEAQLEKSRLLSDRFSAERPKGSFSTLEIQRTEQGDSAMYLCASSLDRADTIYFGEGSWLTVV.

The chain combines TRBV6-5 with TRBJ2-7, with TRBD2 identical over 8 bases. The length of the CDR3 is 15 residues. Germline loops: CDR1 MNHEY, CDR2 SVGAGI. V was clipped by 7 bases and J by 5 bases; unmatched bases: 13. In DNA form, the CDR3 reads TGTGCCAGCACCCGAGGGACTAGGGCTAGGGACGAGCAGTACTTC. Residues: CASTRGTRARDEQYF.

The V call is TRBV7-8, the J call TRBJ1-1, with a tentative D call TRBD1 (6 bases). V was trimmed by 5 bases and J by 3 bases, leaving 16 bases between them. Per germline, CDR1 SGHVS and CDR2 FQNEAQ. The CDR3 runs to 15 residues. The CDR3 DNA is TGTGCCAGCAGCCGAGGGGGGTGGGAGGACACTGAAGCTTTCTTT. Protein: CASSRGGWEDTEAFF.

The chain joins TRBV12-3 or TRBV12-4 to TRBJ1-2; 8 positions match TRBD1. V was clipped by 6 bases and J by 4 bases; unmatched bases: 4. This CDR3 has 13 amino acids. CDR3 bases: TGTGCCAGCAGCCCCGGGACAGGCTATGGCTACACCTTC. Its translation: CASSPGTGYGYTF.

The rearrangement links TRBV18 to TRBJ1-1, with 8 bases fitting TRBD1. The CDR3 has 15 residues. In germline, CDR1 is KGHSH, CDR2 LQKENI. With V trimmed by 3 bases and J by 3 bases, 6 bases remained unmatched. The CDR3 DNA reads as TGTGCCAGCTCACCTCCACAGGGGGTGTACACTGAAGCTTTCTTT. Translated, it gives CASSPPQGVYTEAFF.

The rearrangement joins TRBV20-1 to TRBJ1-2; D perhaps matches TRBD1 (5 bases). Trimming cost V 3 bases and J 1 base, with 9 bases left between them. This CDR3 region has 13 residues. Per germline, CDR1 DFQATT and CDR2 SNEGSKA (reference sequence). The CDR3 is CSASTDSNYGYTF. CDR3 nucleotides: TGCAGTGCTAGTACAGACAGTAACTATGGCTACACCTTC.

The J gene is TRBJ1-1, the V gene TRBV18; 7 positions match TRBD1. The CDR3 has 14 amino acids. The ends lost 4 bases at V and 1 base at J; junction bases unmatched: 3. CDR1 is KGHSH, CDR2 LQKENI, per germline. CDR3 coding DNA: TGTGCCAGCTCACTGGGACAGAAGAACACTGAAGCTTTCTTT. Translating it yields CASSLGQKNTEAFF.

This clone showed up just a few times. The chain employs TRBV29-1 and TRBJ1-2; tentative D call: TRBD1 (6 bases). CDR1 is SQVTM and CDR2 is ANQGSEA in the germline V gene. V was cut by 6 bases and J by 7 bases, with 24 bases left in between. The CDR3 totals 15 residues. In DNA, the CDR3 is TGCAGCGTCCCAATATCCGGGACAACTAACGGTGGCTACACCTTC. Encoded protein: CSVPISGTTNGGYTF.

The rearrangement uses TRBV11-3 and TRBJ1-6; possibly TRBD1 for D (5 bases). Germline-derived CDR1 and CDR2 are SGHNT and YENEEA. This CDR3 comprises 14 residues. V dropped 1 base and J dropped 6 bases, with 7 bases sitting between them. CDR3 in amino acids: CASSLGQPNSPLHF. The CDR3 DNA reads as TGTGCCAGCAGCTTAGGACAGCCTAATTCACCCCTCCACTTT.

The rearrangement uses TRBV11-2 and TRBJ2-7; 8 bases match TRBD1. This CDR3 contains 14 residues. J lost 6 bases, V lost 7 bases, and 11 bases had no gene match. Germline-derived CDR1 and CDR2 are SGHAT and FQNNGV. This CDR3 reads CASTVGQALFEQYF. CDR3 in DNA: TGTGCCAGCACCGTGGGACAGGCCCTCTTCGAGCAGTACTTC.

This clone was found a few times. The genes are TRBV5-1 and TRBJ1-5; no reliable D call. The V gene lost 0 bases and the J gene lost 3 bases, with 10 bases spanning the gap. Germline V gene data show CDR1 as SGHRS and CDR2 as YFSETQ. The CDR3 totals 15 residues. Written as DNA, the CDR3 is TGCGCCAGCAGCTTGGGGCCGGAGAACAATCAGCCCCAGCATTTT. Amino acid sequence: CASSLGPENNQPQHF.

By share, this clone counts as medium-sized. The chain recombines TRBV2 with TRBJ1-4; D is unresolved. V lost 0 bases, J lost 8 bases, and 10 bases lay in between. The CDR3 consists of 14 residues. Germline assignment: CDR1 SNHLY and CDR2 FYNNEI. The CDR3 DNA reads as TGTGCCAGCAGTGAAGCAGTCACATCGGAAAAACTGTTTTTT. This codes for CASSEAVTSEKLFF.

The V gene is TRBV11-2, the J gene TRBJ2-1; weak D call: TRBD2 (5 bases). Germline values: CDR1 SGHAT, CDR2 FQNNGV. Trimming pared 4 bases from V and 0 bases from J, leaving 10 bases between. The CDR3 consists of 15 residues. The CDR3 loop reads CASSSKGSSYNEQFF. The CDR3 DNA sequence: TGTGCCAGCAGCTCGAAAGGGAGCTCCTACAATGAGCAGTTCTTC.

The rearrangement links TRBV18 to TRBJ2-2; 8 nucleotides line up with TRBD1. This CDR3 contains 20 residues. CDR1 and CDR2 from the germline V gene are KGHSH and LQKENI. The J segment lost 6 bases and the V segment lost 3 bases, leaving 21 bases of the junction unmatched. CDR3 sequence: CASSPRSGQGANRSPGELFF. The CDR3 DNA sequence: TGTGCCAGCTCACCCCGGAGCGGACAGGGTGCTAATCGATCACCCGGGGAGCTGTTTTTT.

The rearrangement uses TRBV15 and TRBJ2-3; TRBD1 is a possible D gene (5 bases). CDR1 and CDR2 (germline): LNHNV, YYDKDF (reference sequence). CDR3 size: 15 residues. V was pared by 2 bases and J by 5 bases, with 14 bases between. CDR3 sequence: CATSRQGLELDTQYF. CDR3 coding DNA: TGTGCCACCAGCAGACAGGGCTTGGAGTTAGATACGCAGTATTTT.

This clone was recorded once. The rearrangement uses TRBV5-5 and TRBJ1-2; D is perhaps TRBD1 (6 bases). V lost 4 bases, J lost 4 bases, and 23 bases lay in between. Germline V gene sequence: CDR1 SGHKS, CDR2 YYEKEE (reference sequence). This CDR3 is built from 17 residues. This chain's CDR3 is CASSKDHQGRGTYGYTF. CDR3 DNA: TGTGCCAGCAGCAAGGACCACCAGGGGCGGGGGACCTATGGCTACACCTTC.

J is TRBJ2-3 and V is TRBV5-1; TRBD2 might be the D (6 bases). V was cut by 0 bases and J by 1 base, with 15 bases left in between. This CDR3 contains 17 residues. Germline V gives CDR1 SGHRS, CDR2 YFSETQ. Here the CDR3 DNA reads TGCGCCAGCAGCTTGGCCAGGGCGGGGTCTGGCACAGATACGCAGTATTTT. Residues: CASSLARAGSGTDTQYF.